This TCR beta chain was retrieved from a study of early T cells in non-severe SARS-CoV-2 infection. Overall study: Alpha and beta chains were unpaired, from unsorted whole-blood bulk RNA. Study-wide results and caveats: The study's VDJdb matching favored anti-spike CD8 responses and missed private and CD4 specificities.

Unique molecular identifiers tagged individual cDNA molecules. TCRdb itself ran the 5' RACE reads through MiXCR, one entry per CDR3 protein. The data contain 50,000 to 70,000 distinct CDR3 sequences, around 13% of them singletons. With V trimmed by 2 bases and J by 5 bases, 2 bases remained unmatched. Germline CDR1 reads SQVTM; CDR2 reads ANQGSEA. The CDR3 contains 14 residues. The table lists this clonotype with many counts. Its antigen is currently unknown. This chain links TRBV29-1 with TRBJ2-3; 12 nucleotides match TRBD2. This receptor was obtained from an adult who was a healthcare worker with PCR-confirmed SARS-CoV-2 infection or an uninfected control (not recorded which). Sequenced sample: whole blood. The CDR3 nucleotides are TGCAGCGTTGAACTAGCGGGAGGGGGAGATACGCAGTATTTT. Protein: CSVELAGGGDTQYF.